These 5 T cell receptor beta chains share one sample of origin, sequenced in a study of blood T cell repertoires in COVID-19. Measured with immunoSEQ multiplex PCR; TCRdb has only the in-frame clones, and not every one. The sample has some 270,000 clones, 70% to 90% seen once. Sequences were obtained from PBMCs or T cells enriched from blood (not recorded which). The receptors originated from a woman aged 25 to 39 who had recovered from COVID-19.

V usage is TRBV7-8 and J usage is TRBJ2-7; the D is unclear. Trimming removed 5 bases from V and 7 bases from J, with 12 bases in between. The germline V gene encodes CDR1 SGHVS and CDR2 FQNEAQ. This CDR3 comprises 12 residues. The CDR3 DNA reads TGTGCCAGCAGCCAGTTCCAGAGGGAGCAGTACTTC. Amino acids: CASSQFQREQYF.

The V gene is TRBV3-1 (or the pseudogene TRBV3-2), the J gene TRBJ1-2; 7 nucleotides line up with TRBD1. Germline CDR1 LGHDT, CDR2 YNNKEL (reference sequence). J gave up 7 bases and V 2 bases, and 10 bases lay outside the gene matches. CDR3 length: 15 residues. CDR3 sequence: CASSQPGQRIVGYTF. The CDR3 DNA sequence: TGTGCCAGCAGCCAACCGGGACAGAGAATTGTTGGCTACACCTTC.

The chain couples TRBV10-3 to TRBJ2-1, with 14 bases identical to TRBD2. CDR1 is ENHRY, CDR2 SYGVKD, per germline. This CDR3 contains 15 residues. V lost 6 bases to trimming and J lost 7 bases; unmatched junction nucleotides: 5. DNA for the CDR3: TGTGCCATCAGCGCGGGACTAGCGGGAGTTAATGAGCAGTTCTTC. It is translated as CAISAGLAGVNEQFF.

V and J are TRBV15 and TRBJ2-2, with 8 bases that match TRBD1. V dropped 2 bases and J dropped 3; count of bases not matched to a gene: 2. The CDR3 is 15 residues long. Germline V CDR1 and CDR2: LNHNV, YYDKDF (reference sequence). The CDR3 loop reads CATSRLDRDTGELFF. The CDR3 DNA reads as TGTGCCACCAGCAGACTGGACAGGGACACCGGGGAGCTGTTTTTT.

This chain joins TRBV10-1 and TRBJ2-1, with a possible D match to TRBD1 (6 bases). Trimming took 3 bases from V and 2 from J, leaving 17 bases between them. Germline CDR1 reads WNHNN; CDR2 reads SYGVQD (reference sequence). CDR3 size: 17 residues. In nucleotides, the CDR3 is TGCGCCAGCAGTGAAGGGGGATCGTTCGGAGCCTACAATGAGCAGTTCTTC. This translates into CASSEGGSFGAYNEQFF.